A single sample is the source of the 8 T cell receptor beta chains below, sequenced in a study of cytomegalovirus exposure and HLA in healthy donors. Data came from immunoSEQ multiplex PCR; TCRdb stores just in-frame clones and leaves some out. The profile covers 200,000 to 300,000 clones, with about 90% appearing a single time and approximately 3.1% taken by the ten largest. The specimen was PBMCs. These receptor sequences come from a woman aged 25 to 39 in good health and CMV-seronegative.

V gene TRBV5-1 combines with J gene TRBJ2-2; D not certain. V dropped 5 bases and J dropped 4 bases, with 9 bases sitting between them. CDR3 size: 13 residues. Germline V gene data show CDR1 as SGHRS and CDR2 as YFSETQ. DNA of the CDR3: TGCGCCAGCAGTTATAGTAGCACCGGGGAGCTGTTTTTT. Protein product: CASSYSSTGELFF.

This sequence joins TRBV27 and TRBJ2-7; 8 bases are a match to TRBD2. The J segment lost 5 bases and the V segment lost 3 bases, leaving 6 bases of the junction unmatched. Germline CDR1 MNHEY, CDR2 SMNVEV (reference sequence). The CDR3 totals 14 residues. The CDR3 region has the DNA TGTGCCAGCAGTTTCGGGGGGGAACCTGACGAGCAGTACTTC. It specifies CASSFGGEPDEQYF.

The rearrangement joins TRBV27 to TRBJ2-1; D uncertain. CDR1 and CDR2 from the germline V gene are MNHEY and SMNVEV (reference sequence). Trimming took off 2 bases at V and 10 bases at J, with 6 bases between the two ends. The CDR3 sequence is 11 residues long. The CDR3 region is CASSLGQEQFF. The CDR3 DNA is TGTGCCAGCAGTTTAGGGCAGGAGCAGTTCTTC.

This clone was seen once. The V call is TRBV27, the J call TRBJ2-3; D ambiguous. The CDR3 has 11 amino acids. V was clipped by 5 bases and J by 8 bases, with 8 bases between them. Germline CDR1 and CDR2: MNHEY and SMNVEV (reference sequence). CDR3 DNA sequence: TGTGCCAGCAGTCTGGACGGTACGCAGTATTTT. It yields the protein CASSLDGTQYF.

This chain's CDR3 is CASSLDRGQGETQYF. The CDR3 region has the DNA TGTGCCAGCAGCTTGGACAGGGGTCAAGGAGAGACCCAGTACTTC. V usage is TRBV5-8 and J usage is TRBJ2-5, with 7 bases matching TRBD1. Germline CDR1 is SGHTS and CDR2 is YDEGEE. V shed 0 bases and J 4 bases; nucleotides not matched to a gene: 6. The CDR3 is 15 residues long.

The J gene is TRBJ2-1, the V gene TRBV14; 12 bases line up with TRBD2. From germline, CDR1 is SGHDN and CDR2 FVKESK. The CDR3 length is 14 residues. V shed 1 base, J shed 10 bases, and the junction held 2 bases outside the gene matches. The CDR3 DNA reads as TGTGCCAGCAGCCAAGCCCTAGCGGGAGGGGAGCAGTTCTTC. Encoded protein: CASSQALAGGEQFF. Using reference TRBV14 and TRBJ2-1 for the parts outside the CDR3, the full variable domain is EAGVTQFPSHSVIEKGQTVTLRCDPISGHDNLYWYRRVMGKEIKFLLHFVKESKQDESGMPNNRFLAERTGGTYSTLKVQPAELEDSGVYFCASSQALAGGEQFFGPGTRLTVL.

The chain joins TRBV29-1 to TRBJ2-7; D is possibly TRBD1 (5 bases). The V end was cut by 5 bases, the J end by 6 bases, with 8 bases between. The germline gives CDR1 SQVTM, CDR2 ANQGSEA. This CDR3 region has 10 residues. The CDR3 DNA is TGCAGCGTTCAGGGCACCGAGCAGTACTTC. It codes for CSVQGTEQYF.

The CDR3 is CASRRSGTQYF. The CDR3 region has the DNA TGTGCCAGCAGGAGGTCAGGGACCCAGTACTTC. The chain carries TRBV11-2 and TRBJ2-5; D is ambiguous. V dropped 6 bases and J dropped 7 bases, with 9 bases sitting between them. Looked up from germline, CDR1 is SGHAT and CDR2 is FQNNGV. This CDR3 has 11 amino acids.